The 31 T cell receptor beta chains presented below share a single source sample, sequenced in a study of CD8 T cells in Susac syndrome. An amount of RNA that ranged from about 0.45 to 1 ug was reverse transcribed with random hexamers. From the immunoSEQ multiplex PCR reads, TCRdb called clonotypes with MiXCR, one entry per CDR3 protein. Of about 60,000 distinct CDR3 sequences listed, just over 90% are singletons. Sequencing used CD8+ T cells from PBMCs. The origin of the receptors is a human donor in good health.

The chain has TRBV27 and TRBJ1-1, with D possibly matching TRBD1 (5 bases). Trimming stripped 1 base from V and 6 bases from J, with 12 bases between. The CDR3 consists of 14 residues. Germline-derived CDR1 and CDR2 are MNHEY and SMNVEV (reference sequence). The CDR3 nucleotides are TGTGCCAGCAGTTTATATCCAGGGACCCCTGAAGCTTTCTTT. The encoded protein is CASSLYPGTPEAFF.

The chain uses TRBV29-1 and TRBJ2-1; 14 positions agree with TRBD2. Per the germline V gene, CDR1 is SQVTM and CDR2 is ANQGSEA. Germline trimming cut 7 bases from V and 6 bases from J; bases unmatched to any gene: 2. The CDR3 contains 13 residues. The CDR3 nucleotides read TGCAGCGCCGGACTAGCGGGGGGCAATGAGCAGTTCTTC. The encoded protein is CSAGLAGGNEQFF.

This chain connects TRBV13 to TRBJ1-1; 8 bases are a match to TRBD1. Germline V gene sequence: CDR1 PRHDT, CDR2 FYEKMQ (reference sequence). J gave up 4 bases and V 8 bases, and 12 bases lay outside the gene matches. CDR3 length: 15 residues. The CDR3 here is CASGSQGASSTEAFF. The DNA for the CDR3 is TGTGCCAGCGGAAGCCAGGGGGCTTCGAGCACTGAAGCTTTCTTT.

The chain couples TRBV6-5 to TRBJ2-3; 7 nucleotides match TRBD1. V lost 6 bases to trimming and J lost 0 bases; unmatched junction nucleotides: 12. This CDR3 comprises 17 residues. Looked up from germline, CDR1 is MNHEY and CDR2 is SVGAGI. CDR3 in DNA: TGTGCCAGCAGCTACGACCAGGGGACAGCTAGCACAGATACGCAGTATTTT. Its translation is CASSYDQGTASTDTQYF.

The CDR3 nucleotides read TGTGCCAGCAGGGGGGAGGGACTCTATTACAATGAGCAGTTCTTC. Amino acid sequence: CASRGEGLYYNEQFF. The chain is built from TRBV7-3 and TRBJ2-1; 7 nucleotides align to TRBD2. The germline CDR1 and CDR2 sequences are SGHTA and FQGTGA. Losses at the gene ends were 6 bases for V and 4 bases for J; bases not matched to a gene: 9. This CDR3 contains 15 residues.

V usage is TRBV28 and J usage is TRBJ1-6, with D perhaps TRBD1 (6 bases). The CDR3 loop spans 16 amino acids. V was cut by 6 bases and J by 5 bases, with 17 bases left in between. CDR1 is MDHEN, CDR2 SYDVKM, per germline. The CDR3 DNA reads as TGTGCCAGCAGCTACCCCCCCCAGGGGAATAATTCACCCCTCCACTTT. This codes for CASSYPPQGNNSPLHF.

This chain links TRBV7-9 with TRBJ1-1, with 8 bases that match TRBD1. This CDR3 has 14 residues. In germline, CDR1 is SEHNR, CDR2 FQNEAQ (reference sequence). V shed 5 bases, J shed 0 bases, and the junction held 2 bases outside the gene matches. CDR3 region: CASSLDRVNTEAFF. For the CDR3, the DNA is TGTGCCAGCAGCCTGGACAGGGTGAACACTGAAGCTTTCTTT.

The rearrangement uses TRBV21-1 and TRBJ1-2; TRBD1, the table's D call, was not compared with the DNA. TRBV21-1 is noted as a pseudogene. The CDR3 spans 13 residues. CDR3: CASGPRGREGYTF. The CDR3 nucleotides read TGTGCCAGCGGACCCAGGGGACGCGAGGGCTACACCTTC.

The chain carries TRBV19 and TRBJ1-2, with TRBD1 matching 9 bases. Germline V gene data show CDR1 as LNHDA and CDR2 as SQIVND (reference sequence). This CDR3 comprises 15 residues. With V trimmed by 4 bases and J by 6 bases, 9 bases remained unmatched. As DNA, the CDR3 is TGTGCCAGTAGTACCGGGACAGGGTTTTTCGATGGCTACACCTTC. Protein sequence: CASSTGTGFFDGYTF.

The DNA for the CDR3 is TGTGCCAGCAGCTTACCAGCTCACGATGAGCAGTTCTTC. Translated, it gives CASSLPAHDEQFF. The chain couples TRBV11-3 to TRBJ2-1; no clear D. The length of the CDR3 is 13 residues. With 2 bases removed from V and 8 bases from J, the gap between germline ends came to 10 bases. Germline assignment: CDR1 SGHNT and CDR2 YENEEA.

This clonotype has a single count. The chain carries TRBV20-1 and TRBJ2-1; perhaps D is TRBD1 or TRBD2 (6 bases each). Trimming left V 1 base short and J 7 bases short, with 17 bases between. There are 15 residues in the CDR3. In germline, CDR1 is DFQATT, CDR2 SNEGSKA (reference sequence). As DNA, the CDR3 is TGCAGTGCTAGAGGGGCCGGGGGCATCAGGAATGAGCAGTTCTTC. Translated, it gives CSARGAGGIRNEQFF.

This sequence joins TRBV28 and TRBJ1-3; TRBD1 is a possible D gene (5 bases). V was clipped by 0 bases and J by 4 bases, with 7 bases between them. The CDR3 extends over 14 amino acids. Germline V lookup: CDR1 MDHEN, CDR2 SYDVKM. The CDR3: CASSLWGEGNTIYF. CDR3 nucleotides: TGTGCCAGCAGTTTATGGGGGGAAGGAAACACCATATATTTT.

The rearrangement links TRBV6-2 or TRBV6-3 to TRBJ2-1; D remains unclear. Germline V gene sequence: CDR1 MNHEY, CDR2 SVGEGT. V was clipped by 5 bases and J by 14 bases, with 16 bases between them. This CDR3 is built from 12 residues. This CDR3 reads CASSPGWTTEFF. As DNA, the CDR3 is TGTGCCAGCAGTCCCGGTTGGACGACTGAGTTCTTC.

This CDR3 is CASSGPGGTGELFF. The CDR3 DNA is TGTGCCAGCAGTGGGCCAGGGGGCACCGGGGAGCTGTTTTTT. The chain joins TRBV27 to TRBJ2-2, with TRBD1 identical over 7 bases. The CDR3 spans 14 residues. The germline CDR1 and CDR2 sequences are MNHEY and SMNVEV (reference sequence). V gave up 5 bases and J gave up 4 bases; unmatched junction bases: 4.

The rearrangement uses TRBV4-3 and TRBJ2-7, with D possibly being TRBD2 (6 bases). Trimming shortened V by 1 base and J by 6 bases, and 16 bases separated the two germline ends. CDR1 and CDR2 from the germline V gene are LGHNA and YSLEER. This CDR3 region has 15 residues. The CDR3 region is CASSQAHDGGGEQYF. DNA of the CDR3: TGCGCCAGCAGCCAAGCCCACGATGGGGGAGGCGAGCAGTACTTC.

V and J are TRBV7-9 and TRBJ1-1, with 9 bases that match TRBD1. V lost 5 bases, J lost 1 base, and 5 bases stayed unmatched. Germline lookup yields CDR1 SEHNR and CDR2 FQNEAQ (reference sequence). This CDR3 has 15 amino acids. The CDR3 sequence: CASSALQGANTEAFF. Here the CDR3 DNA reads TGTGCCAGCAGCGCACTACAGGGGGCGAACACTGAAGCTTTCTTT.

J is TRBJ2-2 and V is TRBV12-3 or TRBV12-4; 9 positions agree with TRBD2. V shed 6 bases and J 5 bases; nucleotides not matched to a gene: 13. The CDR3 spans 17 residues. In nucleotides, the CDR3 is TGTGCCAGCAGGGTAGCGAGCGGGGGGCCAGGGACCGGGGAGCTGTTTTTT. Encoded protein: CASRVASGGPGTGELFF.

J is TRBJ1-5 and V is TRBV7-6; 9 bases agree with TRBD1. Germline-derived CDR1 and CDR2 are SGHVS and FNYEAQ. CDR3 length: 15 amino acids. Losses at the gene ends were 4 bases for V and 7 bases for J; bases not matched to a gene: 8. The CDR3 region is CASSSTGTGIQPQHF. The CDR3 bases are TGTGCCAGCAGCTCAACCGGGACAGGGATCCAGCCCCAGCATTTT.

The rearrangement joins TRBV5-4 to TRBJ2-7, with a possible D match to TRBD1 (6 bases). Germline CDR1 reads SGHNT; CDR2 reads YYREEE (reference sequence). V was trimmed by 0 bases and J by 2 bases, leaving 9 bases between them. The length of the CDR3 is 14 residues. CDR3 coding DNA: TGTGCCAGCAGCTTGGAAGACAGGACCTACGAGCAGTACTTC. It translates to CASSLEDRTYEQYF. Together with reference TRBV5-4 and TRBJ2-7, the CDR3 gives the full variable domain: ETGVTQSPTHLIKTRGQQVTLRCSSQSGHNTVSWYQQALGQGPQFIFQYYREEENGRGNFPPRFSGLQFPNYSSELNVNALELDDSALYLCASSLEDRTYEQYFGPGTRLTVT.

This chain joins TRBV29-1 and TRBJ2-1, with D perhaps given as TRBD1 or TRBD2 (5 bases each). Trimming pared 0 bases from V and 6 bases from J, leaving 12 bases between. This CDR3 spans 14 amino acids. Per germline, CDR1 SQVTM and CDR2 ANQGSEA. CDR3 sequence reads: CSVEDGDDPNEQFF. The DNA for the CDR3 is TGCAGCGTTGAAGATGGGGACGATCCCAATGAGCAGTTCTTC.

The chain recombines TRBV12-5 with TRBJ1-3; TRBD1 agrees at 9 bases. The CDR3 sequence is 15 residues long. V dropped 5 bases and J dropped 0; count of bases not matched to a gene: 2. Per the germline V gene, CDR1 is LGHNT and CDR2 is FRNRAP. This CDR3 is CASGGTGSSGNTIYF. The CDR3 bases are TGTGCTAGTGGTGGGACAGGGAGCTCTGGAAACACCATATATTTT.

V gene TRBV12-3 or TRBV12-4 combines with J gene TRBJ1-3; no clear D. This CDR3 region has 16 residues. Trimming took off 5 bases at V and 0 bases at J, with 14 bases between the two ends. The CDR3 sequence is CASSLDRSYSGNTIYF. CDR3 DNA sequence: TGTGCCAGCAGTCTGGACCGATCGTACTCTGGAAACACCATATATTTT.

This sequence joins TRBV5-4 and TRBJ1-2; tentatively, D is TRBD1 (5 bases). CDR1 is SGHNT, CDR2 YYREEE, per germline (reference sequence). The V end was cut by 2 bases, the J end by 3 bases, with 17 bases between. This CDR3 spans 16 amino acids. The CDR3 sequence is CASSLASREWDYGYTF. DNA for the CDR3: TGTGCCAGCAGCTTAGCTAGCAGGGAATGGGACTATGGCTACACCTTC.

The rearrangement joins TRBV20-1 to TRBJ1-4; D is perhaps TRBD1 (6 bases). The ends were cut back, 3 bases at V and 8 bases at J, with 25 bases in the middle. Germline-derived CDR1 and CDR2 are DFQATT and SNEGSKA (reference sequence). This CDR3 is built from 17 residues. The CDR3 is CSARVETGERIGEKLFF. The CDR3 coding sequence is TGCAGTGCTAGGGTAGAGACAGGTGAGCGGATTGGGGAAAAACTGTTTTTT.

The chain has TRBV30 and TRBJ2-5; 8 bases agree with TRBD1. Looked up from germline, CDR1 is GTSNPN and CDR2 is SVGIG (reference sequence). The CDR3 loop spans 16 amino acids. V was clipped by 4 bases and J by 5 bases; unmatched bases: 15. In DNA form, the CDR3 reads TGTGCCTGGAACCTTGGCTTCGGACAGGGTGGTGAGACCCAGTACTTC. This gives the protein CAWNLGFGQGGETQYF.

The rearrangement uses TRBV6-6 and TRBJ2-5; 7 bases line up with TRBD2. V was clipped by 7 bases and J by 5 bases; unmatched bases: 10. The germline V gene encodes CDR1 MNHNY and CDR2 SVGAGI (reference sequence). The CDR3 runs to 14 residues. The CDR3 DNA sequence: TGTGCCAGCAAAGGAGGCGGACTAGTCGAGACCCAGTACTTC. Translating gives CASKGGGLVETQYF.

V and J are TRBV25-1 and TRBJ2-4, with D maybe TRBD1 (7 bases). Germline V gene data show CDR1 as MGHDK and CDR2 as SYGVNS. With 3 bases removed from V and 9 bases from J, the gap between germline ends came to 12 bases. The CDR3 extends over 13 amino acids. CDR3 nucleotides: TGTGCCAGCAGTGACAGGGGGGTGGCCATTCAGTACTTC. This translates into CASSDRGVAIQYF.

The rearrangement joins TRBV6-5 to TRBJ2-7; the D call may be TRBD1 or TRBD2 (5 bases each). V lost 4 bases, J lost 2 bases, and 15 bases lay in between. Germline-derived CDR1 and CDR2 are MNHEY and SVGAGI. This CDR3 spans 15 amino acids. The CDR3 protein is CASSSLTSGPYEQYF. The CDR3 coding sequence is TGTGCCAGCAGTTCCCTCACCTCGGGACCCTACGAGCAGTACTTC.

Concerning this clonotype itself: One end of the junction does not line up with germline, which may come from a read error. V and J are TRBV29-1 and TRBJ2-3; D perhaps matches TRBD1 (5 bases). The CDR3 is made up of 15 amino acids. The germline V gene encodes CDR1 SQVTM and CDR2 ANQGSEA. The CDR3 loop reads CSVQGGEFGTDTQYF. CDR3 coding DNA: TGCAGCGTTCAGGGTGGCGAATTTGGCACGGATACGCAGTATTTT.

J is TRBJ2-7 and V is TRBV7-9; 8 bases agree with TRBD2. There are 16 residues in the CDR3. The J segment lost 2 bases and the V segment lost 3 bases, leaving 9 bases of the junction unmatched. CDR1 and CDR2 from the germline V gene are SEHNR and FQNEAQ (reference sequence). CDR3 in amino acids: CASSFSGTSIAYEQYF. DNA for the CDR3: TGTGCCAGCAGCTTCTCCGGGACTAGTATCGCCTACGAGCAGTACTTC.

The J gene is TRBJ1-2, the V gene TRBV29-1; D not resolved. Deletions cut 0 bases from V and 12 bases from J, with 11 bases between. The CDR3 runs 11 residues. Germline values: CDR1 SQVTM, CDR2 ANQGSEA. Written as DNA, the CDR3 is TGCAGCGTTGAAGATATAGGGTTAAACACCTTC. This sequence encodes CSVEDIGLNTF.